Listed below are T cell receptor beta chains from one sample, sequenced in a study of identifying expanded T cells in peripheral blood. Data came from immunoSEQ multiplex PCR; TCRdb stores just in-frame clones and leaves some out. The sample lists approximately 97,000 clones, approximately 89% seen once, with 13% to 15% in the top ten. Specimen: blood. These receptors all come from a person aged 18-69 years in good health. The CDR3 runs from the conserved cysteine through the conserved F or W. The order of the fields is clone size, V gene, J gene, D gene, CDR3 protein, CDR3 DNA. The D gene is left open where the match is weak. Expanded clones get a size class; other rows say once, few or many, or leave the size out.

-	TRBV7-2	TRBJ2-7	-	CASSSLDGSPPGHEQYF	TGTGCCAGCAGCTCCCTAGACGGGAGCCCCCCCGGGCACGAGCAGTACTTC
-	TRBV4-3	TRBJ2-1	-	CASSQDREDNEQFF	TGCGCCAGCAGCCAAGATAGGGAAGACAATGAGCAGTTCTTC
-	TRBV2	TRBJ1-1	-	CASTWEAFF	TGTGCCAGCACATGGGAAGCTTTCTTT
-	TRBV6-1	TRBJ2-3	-	CASSSRGTNTDTQYF	TGTGCCAGCAGTTCCCGGGGGACCAACACAGATACGCAGTATTTT
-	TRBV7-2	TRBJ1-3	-	CASSPPVGRTGNTIYF	TGTGCCAGCAGCCCCCCCGTGGGCAGGACTGGAAACACCATATATTTT
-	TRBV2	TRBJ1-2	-	CASRANRADEKAGYTF	TGTGCCAGCAGGGCTAACCGGGCCGACGAAAAGGCCGGCTACACCTTC
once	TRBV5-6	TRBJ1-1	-	CASSSTGTREAFF	TGTGCCAGCAGCTCCACAGGGACAAGGGAAGCTTTCTTT
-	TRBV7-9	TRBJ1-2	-	CASSFGQLNYGYTF	TGTGCCAGCAGCTTTGGGCAGCTCAACTATGGCTACACCTTC
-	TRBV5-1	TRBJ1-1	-	CASSLTWGAEAFF	TGCGCCAGCAGCTTAACATGGGGAGCTGAAGCTTTCTTT
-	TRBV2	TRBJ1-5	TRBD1	CASKRQGVHQPQHF	TGTGCCAGCAAGAGACAGGGGGTACATCAGCCCCAGCATTTT
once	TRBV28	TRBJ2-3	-	CASSLGDTQYF	TGTGCCAGCAGTTTAGGGGATACGCAGTATTTT
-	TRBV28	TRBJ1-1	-	CASPPAMEMNTEAFF	TGTGCCAGCCCCCCCGCCATGGAGATGAACACTGAAGCTTTCTTT
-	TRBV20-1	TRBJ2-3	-	CSAWLDTQYF	TGCAGTGCCTGGCTCGATACGCAGTATTTT
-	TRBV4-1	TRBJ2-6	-	CASSQDPGIVSGANVLTF	TGCGCCAGCAGCCAAGATCCCGGGATAGTCTCTGGGGCCAACGTCCTGACTTTC
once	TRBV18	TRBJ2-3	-	CASSPGAGSGDTQYF	TGTGCCAGCTCACCAGGGGCTGGGTCCGGGGATACGCAGTATTTT
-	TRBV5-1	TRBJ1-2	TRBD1	CASSKDRGLDGYTF	TGCGCCAGCAGCAAGGACAGGGGGCTCGATGGCTACACCTTC
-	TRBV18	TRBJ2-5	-	CASSPLSGKHRQETQYF	TGTGCCAGCTCACCACTCTCAGGGAAACATAGACAAGAGACCCAGTACTTC
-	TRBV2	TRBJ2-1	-	CASSERRASSYNEQFF	TGTGCCAGCAGTGAGAGGCGGGCTAGCTCCTACAATGAGCAGTTCTTC
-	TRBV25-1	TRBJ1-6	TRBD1	CASRQTGVDSPLHF	TGTGCCAGCAGGCAGACAGGGGTAGATTCACCCCTCCACTTT
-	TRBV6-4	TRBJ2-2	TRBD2	CASSTLAGGTNTGELFF	TGTGCCAGCAGTACACTAGCGGGAGGGACGAACACCGGGGAGCTGTTTTTT
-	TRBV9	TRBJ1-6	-	CASSVQESSSPLHF	TGTGCCAGCAGCGTTCAGGAAAGTAGTTCACCCCTCCACTTT
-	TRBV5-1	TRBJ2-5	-	CASSLTSSGETQYF	TGCGCCAGCAGCTTGACATCCTCCGGGGAGACCCAGTACTTC
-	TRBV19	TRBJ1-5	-	CASSWGVNGNQPQHF	TGTGCCAGTAGCTGGGGGGTAAACGGCAATCAGCCCCAGCATTTT
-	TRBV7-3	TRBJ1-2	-	CASSLGPLGGYTF	TGTGCCAGCAGCTTAGGGCCCCTTGGGGGCTACACCTTC
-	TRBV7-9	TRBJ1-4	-	CASSPKDPRGEKLFF	TGTGCCAGCAGCCCGAAGGACCCAAGGGGTGAAAAACTGTTTTTT
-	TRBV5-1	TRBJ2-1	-	CASSTEGAYNEQFF	TGCGCCAGCTCTACAGAGGGCGCCTACAATGAGCAGTTCTTC
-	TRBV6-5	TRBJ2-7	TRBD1	CASSYRRDRPYEQYF	TGTGCCAGCAGTTACCGACGGGACAGGCCCTACGAGCAGTACTTC
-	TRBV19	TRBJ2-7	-	CASQSAGRGTYEQYF	TGTGCCAGTCAGTCGGCGGGAAGGGGCACCTACGAGCAGTACTTC
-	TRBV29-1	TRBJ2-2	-	CSVDGDTGELFF	TGCAGCGTTGACGGAGACACCGGGGAGCTGTTTTTT
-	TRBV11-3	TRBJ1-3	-	CASSLQAGNTIYF	TGTGCCAGCAGCTTACAAGCTGGAAACACCATATATTTT
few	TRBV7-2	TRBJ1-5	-	CASSPDSTGNQPQHF	TGTGCCAGCAGCCCTGATTCTACGGGCAATCAGCCCCAGCATTTT
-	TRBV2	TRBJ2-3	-	CASIKADTQYF	TGTGCCAGCATTAAGGCAGATACGCAGTATTTT
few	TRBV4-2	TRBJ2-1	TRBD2	CASSQVGTSGNNEQFF	TGTGCCAGCAGCCAAGTAGGCACTAGCGGAAACAATGAGCAGTTCTTC
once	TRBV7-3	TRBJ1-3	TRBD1	CASSLTGTSGNTIYF	TGTGCCAGCAGCTTGACAGGGACCTCTGGAAACACCATATATTTT
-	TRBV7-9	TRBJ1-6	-	CASRSQAGNSPLHF	TGTGCCAGCAGGAGCCAGGCGGGTAATTCACCCCTCCACTTT
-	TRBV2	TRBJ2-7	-	CASSEAGYPYEQYF	TGTGCCAGCAGTGAAGCCGGGTACCCGTACGAGCAGTACTTC
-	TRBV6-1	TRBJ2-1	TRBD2	CASSEALFGAGVNEQFF	TGTGCCAGCAGTGAAGCGCTGTTTGGAGCGGGAGTAAATGAGCAGTTCTTC
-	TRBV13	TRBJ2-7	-	CASRGLYEQYF	TGTGCCAGCAGGGGCCTATACGAGCAGTACTTC
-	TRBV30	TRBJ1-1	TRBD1	CAWRVTQGSGGSTEAFF	TGTGCCTGGAGGGTAACACAGGGGTCCGGAGGGAGCACTGAAGCTTTCTTT
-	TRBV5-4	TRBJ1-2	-	CASSGVTYGYTF	TGTGCCAGCAGCGGGGTGACGTATGGCTACACCTTC
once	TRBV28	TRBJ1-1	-	CAHSEMNTEAFF	TGTGCTCACTCCGAGATGAACACTGAAGCTTTCTTT